A selection of T cell receptor beta chains follows, all from one sample in a study of blood T cell repertoires in COVID-19. TCRdb's copy holds only in-frame clones and misses some; the assay was immunoSEQ multiplex PCR. This table holds approximately 150,000 clones, about 90% found once. The sequencing input was PBMCs or T cells enriched from blood (not recorded which). These TCRs come from a human donor with acute COVID-19. The donor label of this sample is uncertain. Both conserved end residues are part of each CDR3. D genes are given only for firm matches. Rows may omit the clone size; those that give it use once, few, many or a size class.

13	TRBV18	.	TRBJ1-4	.	CASSHVENEKLFF	TGTGCCAGCTCACATGTAGAGAATGAAAAACTGTTTTTT
16	TRBV7-2	.	TRBJ2-3	.	CASRAQGGGAADTQYF	TGTGCCAGCAGGGCCCAGGGAGGGGGGGCTGCAGATACGCAGTATTTT
14	TRBV10-2	.	TRBJ2-3	TRBD2	CASSTSGGGSTQYF	TGCGCCAGCAGTACTAGCGGGGGGGGGAGTACGCAGTATTTT
15	TRBV4-1	once	TRBJ1-2	TRBD1	CASSRDSIANYGYTF	TGCGCCAGCAGCAGGGACAGCATAGCTAACTATGGCTACACCTTC
13	TRBV7-2	.	TRBJ2-7	.	CASSPGPTYGQYF	TGTGCCAGCAGCCCTGGGCCGACCTACGGGCAGTACTTC
14	TRBV9	.	TRBJ1-2	TRBD1	CASRRTGESAGYTF	TGTGCCAGCAGACGGACAGGGGAATCCGCTGGCTACACCTTC
15	TRBV29-1	.	TRBJ1-5	TRBD1	CSVGATGGSNQPQHF	TGCAGCGTTGGGGCGACAGGGGGGAGCAATCAGCCCCAGCATTTT
14	TRBV30	.	TRBJ2-5	TRBD2	CAWSVLAGEETQYF	TGTGCCTGGAGTGTACTAGCGGGGGAAGAGACCCAGTACTTC
13	TRBV12-3/TRBV12-4	.	TRBJ2-7	TRBD2	CASSWTSGYEQYF	TGTGCCAGCAGTTGGACTAGCGGATACGAGCAGTACTTC
12	TRBV12-3/TRBV12-4	.	TRBJ1-1	.	CASYQGRTEAFF	TGTGCCAGCTATCAGGGAAGGACTGAAGCTTTCTTT
14	TRBV30	.	TRBJ1-2	.	CARASSQGFFGYTF	TGTGCCCGCGCCTCATCACAGGGTTTCTTTGGCTACACCTTC